This TCR beta chain was identified during a study of blood T cell repertoires in COVID-19. CDR1 and CDR2 from the germline V gene are MNHEY and SVGAGI. V was trimmed by 7 bases and J by 5 bases, leaving 15 bases between them. The CDR3 contains 14 residues. Repertoires were generated with immunoSEQ multiplex PCR, while TCRdb's copy carries only in-frame clones and drops some. This repertoire shows fewer than 250,000 clones, roughly 88% found once; its top ten account for 2% to 2.5%. The sample taken for sequencing was PBMCs or T cells enriched from blood (not recorded which). This clonotype was obtained from a woman in her forties or fifties who had recovered from COVID-19. The chain carries TRBV6-5 and TRBJ1-3; D call uncertain. The DNA for the CDR3 is TGTGCCAGCACCCTTGATGGGCTCAGAAACACCATATATTTT. It yields the protein CASTLDGLRNTIYF.